A selection of T cell receptor beta chains follows, all from one sample in a study of cytomegalovirus exposure and HLA in healthy donors. Some clones are missing from TCRdb's copy, which holds only in-frame ones; the method was immunoSEQ multiplex PCR. This table holds roughly 120,000 clones, about 73% found once. The sequencing sample was made of PBMCs. These TCRs come from a middle-aged woman in good health and CMV-seronegative. Each CDR3 is given without its conserved first and last residue.

TRBV19 ASSMAAGRAEAYGYT
TRBV19 ASSTTGARETQY
TRBV6-5 ASSLGQGGTDTQY
TRBV19 ASSSRSSYNEQF
TRBV7-9 ASSLAGANYGYT
TRBV5-4 ASSLDRGGEYF
TRBV4-1 ASSQDKRGRREAF
TRBV19 ASNSGRAYNEQF
TRBV6-5 ASSYSGDSRYGYT
TRBV28 ASSYRGAGGEKLF
TRBV7-9 ASSSQAAGGRWVEQF
TRBV5-1 ASSLVAGGGETQY
TRBV7-2 ASSFTSGGRTDTQY
TRBV9 ASSGLAGHNEQF
TRBV2 ASSLLAGSTDTQY
TRBV7-9 ASSPRDSTYEQY
TRBV5-6 ASSWDPGTRGGEQF
TRBV28 ASSLFHPVYGYT
TRBV7-9 ASSGLATGELF
TRBV5-4 ASSLRGLGAGGGEQF
TRBV18 ASSRTGVVTDTQY
TRBV7-9 ASSSRQSSTDTQY
TRBV7-2 ASSPTGSSGNTIY
TRBV6-6 ASSYAGSVYNEQF
TRBV18 ASSPPNRTVALGYGYT
TRBV5-5 ASSLGQGATDTQY
TRBV28 ASSPGTGGLYGYT
TRBV2 ASSGQGLTYEQY
TRBV27 ASRSLGRENTEAF
TRBV27 ASSSASGLPKQF
TRBV5-4 ASSLAPSGTSGYNEQF
TRBV4-1 ASSQVGVGGDTQY
TRBV18 ASSPDRVNTEAF
TRBV5-6 ASSLATGYGEKLF
TRBV7-6 ASSLVAWEQY
TRBV5-1 ASSFGGTNEKLF
TRBV7-7 ASSPSGGTTDTQY
TRBV30 AWSSGQETQY
TRBV27 ASSQSIAEVAKNIQY
TRBV7-9 ASSFQAGIDEQY
TRBV11-3 ASSSRGGSYNEQF
TRBV5-1 ASSQGGDGGMDTQY
TRBV29-1 SVAQGAPADTQY
TRBV6-1 ASSEWGQGRSGANVLT
TRBV5-6 ASSYGQQSTDTQY
TRBV7-9 ASSQSGGPDTQY
TRBV18 ASSLGQGDEQY
TRBV4-3 ASSRGELSGNTIY
TRBV7-2 ASSPRSSYNSPLH
TRBV18 ASSGQDLSGANVLT
TRBV9 ASSPRPREAGNTIY
TRBV7-3 ASSPTVNTEAF
TRBV6-6 ASSPSTVAKNIQY
TRBV14 ASSLLPASGDTQY
TRBV9 ASSGRAGHKYNEQF
TRBV7-2 ASSQSLIHEQF
TRBV5-1 ASSLGGTSGIYNEQF
TRBV11-2 ASSKTSGTQGTDTQY
TRBV18 ASSPSTGGEQY
TRBV10-3 AISPGDNEQF